This T cell receptor (beta chain) originates from a study of blood T cell repertoires in COVID-19. Study details: Sites across the United States, Italy and Spain contributed samples from acute and convalescent COVID-19. T cells, B-cell-depleted T cells, or PBMCs provided the cDNA or gDNA that served as material.

Clones were sequenced by immunoSEQ multiplex PCR, and TCRdb holds only the in-frame ones, with some missing. The sample contains fewer than 75,000 clones, 87% of which appear only once. V was pared by 4 bases and J by 6 bases, with 2 bases of the junction left unmatched. This CDR3 contains 15 residues. CDR1 is SEHNR and CDR2 is FQNEAQ in the germline V gene (reference sequence). Material for sequencing was peripheral blood. The sequence was collected from a man between 45 and 60 years old with active COVID-19. The genes are TRBV7-9 and TRBJ1-6; 11 bases agree with TRBD1. CDR3 loop: CASSYGTGGNSPLHF. The CDR3 DNA is TGTGCCAGCAGCTACGGGACAGGGGGTAATTCACCCCTCCACTTT.